This T cell receptor (beta chain) is drawn from a study of early T cells in non-severe SARS-CoV-2 infection. Study-wide background: Bulk RNA isolated from unsorted whole blood underwent sequencing; chains were not paired.

From the 5' RACE reads, TCRdb called clonotypes with MiXCR, one entry per CDR3 protein. Found here are more than 45,000 distinct CDR3 sequences, 4.5% to 7% of them singletons; the top ten hold roughly 7%. Germline CDR1 and CDR2: MNHEY and SVGAGI. Trimming left V 0 bases short and J 1 base short, with 9 bases between. The CDR3 is 15 amino acids. This sequence originates from an adult who was a healthcare worker with PCR-confirmed SARS-CoV-2 infection or an uninfected control (not recorded which). The chain uses TRBV6-5 and TRBJ1-1, with D possibly matching TRBD1 (5 bases). The sequenced sample was whole blood. In nucleotides, the CDR3 is TGTGCCAGCAGTTACTCGACGACAGCGAACACTGAAGCTTTCTTT. Amino acids: CASSYSTTANTEAFF.